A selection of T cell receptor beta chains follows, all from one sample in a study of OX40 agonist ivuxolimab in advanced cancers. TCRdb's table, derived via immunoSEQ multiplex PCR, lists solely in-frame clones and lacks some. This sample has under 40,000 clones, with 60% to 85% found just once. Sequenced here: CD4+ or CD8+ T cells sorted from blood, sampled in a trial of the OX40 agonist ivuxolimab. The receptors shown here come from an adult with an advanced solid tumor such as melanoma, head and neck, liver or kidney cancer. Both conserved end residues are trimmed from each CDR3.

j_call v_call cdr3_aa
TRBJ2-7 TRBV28 ATQAGAYEQY
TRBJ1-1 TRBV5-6 ASSHGGGRKAF
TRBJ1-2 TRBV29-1 SANEGGGYT
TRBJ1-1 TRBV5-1 ASSLNQGNTEAF
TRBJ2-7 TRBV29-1 SVEDVWGGEPSYEQY
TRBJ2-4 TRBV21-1 ASSKRGGGLAKNIQY
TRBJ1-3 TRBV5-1 ASSPQGGGNTIY
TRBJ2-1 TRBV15 ATSRMGRSLYNEQF
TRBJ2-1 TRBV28 ASRRTGGGQF
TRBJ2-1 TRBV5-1 ASSFRTGDFSYNEQF
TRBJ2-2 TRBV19 ATQFRQGTGELF
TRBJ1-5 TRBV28 ASQPQGYSNQPQH
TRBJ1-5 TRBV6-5 ASSSMGQPQH
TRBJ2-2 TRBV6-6 ASSYSPGGGTGELF
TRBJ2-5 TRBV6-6 ATRRVRQETQY
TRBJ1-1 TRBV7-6 ASSPGPRTEAF
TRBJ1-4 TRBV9 ASSVGRGATNEKLF
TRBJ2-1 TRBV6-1 ASISGTSGSEEQF
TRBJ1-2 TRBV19 ASSPSVTGRANYGYT
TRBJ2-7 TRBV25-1 ASSEEQGAYEQY
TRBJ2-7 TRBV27 ASSSDRMREQY
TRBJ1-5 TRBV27 ASSLVGVSNQPQH
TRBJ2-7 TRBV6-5 ASSYSASGAYEQY
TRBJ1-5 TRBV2 ASSEWPTGGGQPQH
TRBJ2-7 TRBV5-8 ASSSWAREAYEQY